This T cell receptor (beta chain) was profiled in a study of T cell responses to AZD1222 COVID-19 vaccine. The study, taken as a whole, reports: Among AZD1222 vaccinees, only six were seropositive at baseline. With two AZD1222 doses given, Spike-specific TCR breadth and depth both rose. A mostly white British donor set with more females was recruited, and clonal diversity was possibly underestimated.

The CDR3 is 14 residues long. The germline CDR1 and CDR2 sequences are SGHRS and YFSETQ. V lost 0 bases, J lost 7 bases, and 3 bases stayed unmatched. In the case of this clone: The antigen remains unidentified.

Assay: immunoSEQ multiplex PCR; the TCRdb copy retains only in-frame clones and omits some. Counted here are roughly 190,000 clones, roughly 93% occurring once; the ten biggest clones make up roughly 0.98%. The receptor was isolated from an adult in good health. This sequence joins TRBV5-1 and TRBJ2-1; TRBD2 matches at 8 bases. The sample in question was peripheral blood, obtained on day 0 of AZD1222 vaccination. The CDR3 region is CASSLVPSGNEQFF. CDR3 sequence (DNA): TGCGCCAGCAGCTTGGTGCCTAGCGGGAATGAGCAGTTCTTC.